One T cell receptor beta chain is described in this entry. This CDR3 contains 15 residues. The germline V gene has CDR1 LNHDA and CDR2 SQIVND (reference sequence). Trimming removed 3 bases at V and 2 bases at J, with 13 bases between. TCRdb recomputed calls from the reads with MiXCR, one row per CDR3 protein. The table lists 350,000 to 550,000 distinct CDR3 sequences, approximately 30% of them singletons. The data were obtained in a study of T cell repertoires in cytomegalovirus infection. Input material: PBMCs. This clonotype was sampled from a human donor in good health (CMV status not recorded). Some clones in this sample may be carry-over from other donors' samples. This chain joins TRBV19 and TRBJ1-2; no clear D gene. This CDR3 is CASSIFRTGNYGYTF. The CDR3 DNA sequence: TGTGCCAGTAGTATCTTTAGGACGGGCAACTATGGCTACACCTTC.